This T cell receptor (beta chain) was recovered during a study of technical replicates of blood from a few donors. The method was immunoSEQ multiplex PCR; TCRdb's version includes in-frame clones alone and lacks a portion of them. Here the sample spans approximately 15,000 clones, over 80% being singletons. The CDR3 runs to 18 residues. The germline V gene encodes CDR1 SNHLY and CDR2 FYNNEI. V shed 3 bases and J 2 bases; nucleotides not matched to a gene: 12. The chain joins TRBV2 to TRBJ1-5; 8 nucleotides match TRBD1. This clonotype originated in a human donor in good health. Sequenced material: PBMCs. The chain's CDR3 is CASSETPLTGEGNQPQHF. CDR3 DNA sequence: TGTGCCAGCAGTGAGACCCCTCTGACAGGGGAAGGCAATCAGCCCCAGCATTTT. The whole variable domain, remainder taken from reference TRBV2 and TRBJ1-5, is EPEVTQTPSHQVTQMGQEVILRCVPISNHLYFYWYRQILGQKVEFLVSFYNNEISEKSEIFDDQFSVERPDGSNFTLKIRSTKLEDSAMYFCASSETPLTGEGNQPQHFGDGTRLSIL.